This T cell receptor beta chain was sequenced for a study of T-cell memory formation after mild COVID-19. Note on this clonotype: Antigen specificity is unknown.

The CDR3 contains 13 residues. The trim removed 4 bases at V and 6 bases at J, leaving 5 bases unmatched. Germline CDR1 and CDR2: KGHSH and LQKENI. TCRdb fed the 5' RACE reads into MiXCR, producing one record per CDR3 protein. The data show under 300,000 distinct CDR3 sequences, 16% seen once. Study-level points and caveats: The pre-infection memory compartment contained some responding clones, suggesting cross-reactive memory joined. SARS-CoV-2 specificity of second-wave clones peaking day 37 was unconfirmed. Mainly CM and EM harbored the contracting CD4+ clones; mainly EMRA harbored the CD8+ ones.

Sequencing used PBMCs or a T cell subset sorted from them (not recorded which). This clonotype was obtained from a man younger than 35 who had mild COVID-19 (a few samples of this study predate the infection). Cell type and time point are not known. The chain combines TRBV18 with TRBJ1-2; 7 bases agree with TRBD1. CDR3 in amino acids: CASSQGQLDGYTF. DNA of the CDR3: TGTGCCAGCTCACAGGGACAGCTGGATGGCTACACCTTC.